This TCR beta chain was recorded in a study of monozygotic twins with inflammatory bowel disease. The quantity of total RNA per TCR library was 3500 ng. TCRdb re-called the 5' RACE reads, yielding one record per CDR3 amino acid sequence without DNA. Its table lists about 440,000 distinct CDR3 sequences. This clonotype was obtained from a human donor with ulcerative colitis or Crohn's disease, or a healthy co-twin of an affected twin (not recorded which). Material for sequencing was blood.

CDR3 loop: CSVTGSAYEQYF. This sequence joins TRBV29-1 and TRBJ2-7. The CDR3 spans 12 residues. Per germline, CDR1 SQVTM and CDR2 ANQGSEA.